This T cell receptor (beta chain) was obtained from a study of siplizumab effects on memory and regulatory T cells (dated by TCRdb to the late 2010s). For context, the study as a whole: The effect of the anti-CD2 antibody siplizumab on alloreactive T-cell subsets was examined in allogeneic mixed lymphocyte reactions constructed from human PBMCs.

Cut back by 0 bases and 2 bases, the V and J ends lie 11 bases apart. The germline V gene encodes CDR1 SGHAT and CDR2 FQNNGV. The CDR3 holds 16 amino acids from the cysteine to the phenylalanine. Left in the record is the CDR3 DNA by itself, 48 bases read in frame from the first base. Concerning this clone itself: This clone's antigen is unknown. No qualities accompany the bases; no much larger clone lies one base away.

The library relied on the immunoSEQ multiplex PCR assay. Each sample had 85,000 to 100,000 TCR templates assayed by the deep sequencing platform. Genomic DNA extracted from sorted T cells was used for TCRbeta CDR3 sequencing. On the study's bioinformatics: Clonal analysis of TCRbeta CDR3 data was done in the R programming language. Alloreactive CD4+ and CD8+ clones were identified by comparing unstimulated samples to CFSE-low samples taken after the reaction. By matching sequences to the repertoires of sorted unstimulated Treg and non-Treg cells, each alloreactive CD4+ clone was assigned a regulatory or non-regulatory origin. This immuneACCESS table, as held by TCRdb, lists in-frame sequences with V and J called but not all clones. Of the missing ones, under half trace to an unresolved V gene in checked studies; the others have no known cause. The V and J calls and clone size were taken over from that table, and D and trimming were inferred from the DNA. The sample data list some 40,000 clones, and approximately 88% of these were observed just once. The ten largest account for 0.25% of the sample.

What the research found in general, with its limitations: Sequences below about 10^-5 frequency were poorly captured, so only a minor fraction of alloreactive clones could be mapped to unstimulated subsets. The cumulative frequency of alloreactive sequences traceable to unstimulated CD4+ memory T cells was significantly reduced by siplizumab. Among mappable alloreactive CD4+ clones, an average Treg-derived fraction of around 71% was observed with siplizumab, compared with 25% to 30% in control reactions. Greater diversity appeared to be present in unstimulated naive T cells than in memory T cells, and a substantial contribution to the alloresponse seemed to be made by naive cells. Whether proliferating Tregs from siplizumab cultures actually had suppressive function was not functionally confirmed. For roughly 80-96% of proliferating CD4+ or CD8+ clones, no naive or memory phenotype could be assigned.

Unstimulated CD4+ memory cells were also sequenced in three donor pairs, together with CD4+ naive, CD8+ TEMRA, CD8+ naive and CD8+ effector memory subsets. Sorted unstimulated T cells, along with proliferating T cells recovered from mixed lymphocyte reactions, underwent TCRbeta CDR3 sequencing. Fresh whole blood from nine to eleven HLA-typed healthy donors was used to isolate PBMCs. This receptor chain uses TRBV11-2 and TRBJ1-3; the D gene remains uncertain. The specimen sequenced was naive CD4+ T cells sorted from blood. Read against the paper, the sample's cell subset or site label means: unstimulated naive T cells. This clonotype was sampled from a human donor in good health. The CDR3 region reads CASSLDRPVAGNTIYF. The DNA is as follows: TGTGCCAGCAGCTTAGATAGGCCAGTTGCTGGAAACACCATATATTTT.